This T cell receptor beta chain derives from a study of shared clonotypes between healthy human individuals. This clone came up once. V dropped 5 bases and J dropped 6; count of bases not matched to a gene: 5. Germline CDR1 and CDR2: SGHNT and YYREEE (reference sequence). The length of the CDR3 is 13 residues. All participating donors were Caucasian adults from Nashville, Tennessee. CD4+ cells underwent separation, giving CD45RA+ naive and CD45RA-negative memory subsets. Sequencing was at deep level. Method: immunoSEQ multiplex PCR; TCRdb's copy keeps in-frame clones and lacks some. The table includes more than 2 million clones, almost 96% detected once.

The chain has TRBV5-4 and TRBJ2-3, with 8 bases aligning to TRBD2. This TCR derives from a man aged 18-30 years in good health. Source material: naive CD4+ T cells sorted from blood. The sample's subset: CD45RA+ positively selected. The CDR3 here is CASSQSGGDTQYF. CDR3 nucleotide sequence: TGTGCCAGCAGTCAGAGCGGGGGTGATACGCAGTATTTT.